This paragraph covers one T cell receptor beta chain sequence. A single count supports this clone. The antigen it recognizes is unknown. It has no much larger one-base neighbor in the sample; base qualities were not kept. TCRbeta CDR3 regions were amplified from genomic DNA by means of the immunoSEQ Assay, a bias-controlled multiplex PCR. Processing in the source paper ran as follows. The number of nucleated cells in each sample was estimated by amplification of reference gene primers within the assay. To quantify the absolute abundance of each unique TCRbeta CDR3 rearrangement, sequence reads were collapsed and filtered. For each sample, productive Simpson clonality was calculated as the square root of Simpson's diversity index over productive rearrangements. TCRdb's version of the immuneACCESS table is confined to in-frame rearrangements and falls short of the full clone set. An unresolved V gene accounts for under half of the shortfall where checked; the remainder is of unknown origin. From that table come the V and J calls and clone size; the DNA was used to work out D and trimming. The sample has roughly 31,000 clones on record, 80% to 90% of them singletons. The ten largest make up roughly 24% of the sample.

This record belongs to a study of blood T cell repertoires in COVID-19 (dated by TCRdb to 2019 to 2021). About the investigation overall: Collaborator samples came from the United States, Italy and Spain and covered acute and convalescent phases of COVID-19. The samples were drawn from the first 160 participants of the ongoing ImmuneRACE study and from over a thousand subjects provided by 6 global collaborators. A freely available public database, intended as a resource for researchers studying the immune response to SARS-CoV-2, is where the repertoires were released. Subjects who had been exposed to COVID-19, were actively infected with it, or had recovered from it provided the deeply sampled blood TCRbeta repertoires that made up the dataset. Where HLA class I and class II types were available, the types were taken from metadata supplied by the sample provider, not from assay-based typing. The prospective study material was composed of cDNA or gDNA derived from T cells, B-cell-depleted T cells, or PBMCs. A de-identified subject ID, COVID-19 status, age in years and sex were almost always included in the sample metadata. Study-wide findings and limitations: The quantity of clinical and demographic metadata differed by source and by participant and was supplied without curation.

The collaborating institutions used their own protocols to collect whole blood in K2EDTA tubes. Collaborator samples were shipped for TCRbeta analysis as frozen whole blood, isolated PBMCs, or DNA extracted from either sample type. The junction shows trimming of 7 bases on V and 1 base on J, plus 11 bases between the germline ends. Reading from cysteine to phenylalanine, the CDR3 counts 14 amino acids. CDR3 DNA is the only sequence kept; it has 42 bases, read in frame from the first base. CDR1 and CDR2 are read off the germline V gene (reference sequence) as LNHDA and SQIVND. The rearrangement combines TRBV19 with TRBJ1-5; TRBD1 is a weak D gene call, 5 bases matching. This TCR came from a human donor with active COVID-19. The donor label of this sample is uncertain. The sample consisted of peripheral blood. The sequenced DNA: TGTGCCAGTACCGGCGGGGGGAGCAATCAGCCCCAGCATTTT. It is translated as CASTGGGSNQPQHF.